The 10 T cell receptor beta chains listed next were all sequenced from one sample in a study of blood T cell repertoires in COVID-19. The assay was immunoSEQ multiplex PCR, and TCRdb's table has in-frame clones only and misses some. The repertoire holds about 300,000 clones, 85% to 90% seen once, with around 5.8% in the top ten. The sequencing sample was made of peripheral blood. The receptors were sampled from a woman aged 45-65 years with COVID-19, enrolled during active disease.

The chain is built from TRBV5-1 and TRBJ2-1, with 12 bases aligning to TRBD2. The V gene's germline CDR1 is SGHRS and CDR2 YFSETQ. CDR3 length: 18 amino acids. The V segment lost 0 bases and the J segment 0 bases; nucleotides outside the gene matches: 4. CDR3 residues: CASSLGLAGDPSYNEQFF. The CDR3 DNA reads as TGCGCCAGCAGCTTGGGACTAGCGGGAGATCCCTCCTACAATGAGCAGTTCTTC.

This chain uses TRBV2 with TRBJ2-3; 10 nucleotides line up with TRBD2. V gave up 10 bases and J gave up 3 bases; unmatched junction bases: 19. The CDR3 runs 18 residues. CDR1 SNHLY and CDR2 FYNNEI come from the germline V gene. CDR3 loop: CAIPRDRDLAGVTDTQYF. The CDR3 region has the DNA TGTGCCATCCCACGGGACCGGGATCTAGCGGGGGTGACAGATACGCAGTATTTT.

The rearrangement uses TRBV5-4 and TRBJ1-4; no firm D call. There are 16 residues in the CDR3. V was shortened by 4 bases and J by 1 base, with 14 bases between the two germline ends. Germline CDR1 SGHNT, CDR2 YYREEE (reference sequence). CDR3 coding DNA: TGTGCCAGCAGCCTGGGAGGTCGGGGAACTAATGAAAAACTGTTTTTT. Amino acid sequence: CASSLGGRGTNEKLFF.

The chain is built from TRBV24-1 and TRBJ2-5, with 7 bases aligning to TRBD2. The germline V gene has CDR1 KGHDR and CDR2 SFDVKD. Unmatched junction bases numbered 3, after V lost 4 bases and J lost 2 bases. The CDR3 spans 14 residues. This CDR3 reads CATSDSGLQETQYF. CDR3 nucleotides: TGTGCCACCAGTGACTCGGGACTACAAGAGACCCAGTACTTC.

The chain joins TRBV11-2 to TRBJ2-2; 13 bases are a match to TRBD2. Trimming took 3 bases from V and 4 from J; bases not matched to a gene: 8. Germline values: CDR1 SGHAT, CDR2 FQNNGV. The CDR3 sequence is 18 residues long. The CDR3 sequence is CASSLGLAGPRGTGELFF. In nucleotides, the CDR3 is TGTGCCAGCAGCTTGGGACTAGCGGGACCACGTGGCACCGGGGAGCTGTTTTTT. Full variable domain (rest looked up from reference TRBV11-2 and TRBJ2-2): EAGVAQSPRYKIIEKRQSVAFWCNPISGHATLYWYQQILGQGPKLLIQFQNNGVVDDSQLPKDRFSAERLKGVDSTLKIQPAKLEDSAVYLCASSLGLAGPRGTGELFFGEGSRLTVL.

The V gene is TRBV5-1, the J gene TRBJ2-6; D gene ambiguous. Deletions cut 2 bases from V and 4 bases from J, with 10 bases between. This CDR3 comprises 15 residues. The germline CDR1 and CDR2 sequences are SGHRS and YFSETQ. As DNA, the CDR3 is TGCGCCAGCAGCTTATGGTTGGCCGGGGCCAACGTCCTGACTTTC. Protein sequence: CASSLWLAGANVLTF.

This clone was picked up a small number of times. CDR3 protein: CASSRIQGITF. The CDR3 coding sequence is TGTGCCAGCAGCCGAATACAGGGGATCACCTTC. This chain links TRBV3-1 (or the pseudogene TRBV3-2) with TRBJ1-2; 7 bases align to TRBD1. Germline-derived CDR1 and CDR2 are LGHDT and YNNKEL (reference sequence). Germline trimming cut 4 bases from V and 13 bases from J; bases unmatched to any gene: 6. The length of the CDR3 is 11 residues.

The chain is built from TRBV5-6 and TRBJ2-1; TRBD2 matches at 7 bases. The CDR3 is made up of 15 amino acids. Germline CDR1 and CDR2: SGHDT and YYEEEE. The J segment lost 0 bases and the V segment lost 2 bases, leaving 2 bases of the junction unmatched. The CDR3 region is CASSFGGSSYNEQFF. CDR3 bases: TGTGCCAGCAGCTTTGGCGGGAGCTCCTACAATGAGCAGTTCTTC. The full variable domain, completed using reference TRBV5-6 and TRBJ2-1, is DAGVTQSPTHLIKTRGQQVTLRCSPKSGHDTVSWYQQALGQGPQFIFQYYEEEERQRGNFPDRFSGHQFPNYSSELNVNALLLGDSALYLCASSFGGSSYNEQFFGPGTRLTVL.

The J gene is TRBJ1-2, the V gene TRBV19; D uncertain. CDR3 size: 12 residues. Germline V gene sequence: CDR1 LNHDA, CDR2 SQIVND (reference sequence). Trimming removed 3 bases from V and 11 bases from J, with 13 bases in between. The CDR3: CASSIWSAGYTF. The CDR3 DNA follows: TGTGCCAGTAGTATTTGGTCCGCCGGTTACACCTTC.

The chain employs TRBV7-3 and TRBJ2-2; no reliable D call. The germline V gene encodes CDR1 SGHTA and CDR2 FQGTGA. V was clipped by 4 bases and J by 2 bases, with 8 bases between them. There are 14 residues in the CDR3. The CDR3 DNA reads TGTGCCAGCAGCTCAATACTTAACACCGGGGAGCTGTTTTTT. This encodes CASSSILNTGELFF.